The subject of this entry is one T cell receptor beta chain. The antigen this receptor binds is unknown. Base qualities are missing; no much larger clone stands one base away. The sample originates from a study of PD-1 blockade in mismatch repair-deficient tumors (dated by TCRdb to about 2017). Background on the whole study: Between September 2013 and September 2016, the trial enrolled 85 to 100 consecutive patients with approximately 13 mismatch repair-deficient cancer types, every one of whom had been previously treated and was progressing. Tumor-associated T cell clones were tracked in the peripheral blood of patients responding to PD-1 blockade by deep sequencing of TCR CDR3 regions. What the authors observed across the whole study: Rapid expansion after pembrolizumab followed by contraction, generally before radiologic responses, was shown by tumor-resident clones, which were often undetectable in blood before treatment.

From the germline V gene (reference sequence), CDR1 is SEHNR and CDR2 is FQNEAQ. V is reduced by 1 base and J by 15 bases, leaving a spacing of 13 bases between them. Inclusive of the bounding cysteine and phenylalanine, the CDR3 is 12 residues long. Just the 36-base CDR3 DNA is kept, in frame starting at base 1. Mismatch repair deficiency in every enrolled patient was established by polymerase chain reaction or immunohistochemistry. TCR sequencing was carried out for three patients who responded to pembrolizumab therapy. The phase II trial prospectively evaluated PD-1 blockade with pembrolizumab in advanced mismatch repair-deficient cancers, independent of tissue of origin. Peripheral blood T cell samples were serially collected before and at multiple times after PD-1 blockade was started. The timing of each blood sample was reported as weeks after the first dose of pembrolizumab. The receptor library was made with the immunoSEQ multiplex PCR assay. TCRdb took over this immuneACCESS table, retaining in-frame rearrangements with V and J assigned. Such tables are incomplete; in checked studies, under half of the missing clones stem from an unresolved V gene, and the remainder is unexplained. The sample yields more than 20,000 clones; about four fifths were counted once. The leading ten clones occupy approximately 17% of the sample.

Sequences were derived from peripheral blood, sampled 2 weeks after starting pembrolizumab. The chain links TRBV7-9 with TRBJ2-1; the D gene is perhaps TRBD1, from 7 matching bases. The clonotype comes from an adult with mismatch repair-deficient cancer. The nucleotide sequence is TGTGCCAGCAGCTTAGTAAGCAGGGGGGCGTTCTTC. It translates to CASSLVSRGAFF. Extended through the reference TRBV7-9 and TRBJ2-1 proteins, this CDR3 yields the full variable domain: DTGVSQNPRHKITKRGQNVTFRCDPISEHNRLYWYRQTLGQGPEFLTYFQNEAQLEKSRLLSDRFSAERPKGSFSTLEIQRTEQGDSAMYLCASSLVSRGAFFGPGTRLTVL.